These 23 T cell receptor beta chains came from one sample sequenced in a study of T cells in Graves' hyperthyroidism and ophthalmopathy. Amplified TCR beta CDR3 regions came from RNA transcripts. A first-round RT-PCR of the TCR CDR3 used the HTBI primer set. TCRdb reprocessed the multiplex PCR reads with MiXCR, giving one entry per CDR3 protein. Of about 400,000 distinct CDR3 sequences listed, roughly 15% are singletons. The sample consisted of blood. The receptors shown here come from a woman aged 25 to 39 with Graves' ophthalmopathy.

V gene TRBV20-1 combines with J gene TRBJ2-5, with D uncertain. The ends were cut back, 6 bases at V and 3 bases at J, with 17 bases in the middle. The CDR3 has 14 residues. The germline V gene encodes CDR1 DFQATT and CDR2 SNEGSKA (reference sequence). The DNA of the CDR3 is TGCAGTGCCCCCCCGCCAGTTCTGGAAGAGACCCAGTACTTC. Encoded protein: CSAPPPVLEETQYF.

The chain recombines TRBV19 with TRBJ2-1; D perhaps matches TRBD2 (7 bases). CDR3 length: 15 amino acids. V gave up 5 bases and J gave up 4 bases, with 15 bases separating them. The germline CDR1 and CDR2 sequences are LNHDA and SQIVND (reference sequence). The CDR3 protein is CASSQGEGGYNEQFF. CDR3 sequence (DNA): TGTGCCAGTAGTCAAGGGGAGGGGGGGTACAATGAGCAGTTCTTC.

The table lists this clonotype with many counts. The chain joins TRBV6-1 to TRBJ1-1; a weak D match, TRBD1 (6 bases). Looked up from germline, CDR1 is MNHNS and CDR2 is SASEGT. There are 13 residues in the CDR3. Trimming cost V 5 bases and J 7 bases, with 14 bases left between them. The DNA for the CDR3 is TGTGCCAGCAGTTACAGGGAATATAGTGAAGCTTTCTTT. Translating it yields CASSYREYSEAFF.

This clonotype showed up just a few times. The V and J genes are TRBV28 and TRBJ2-5, with D possibly TRBD1 on 6 matching bases. Trimming took off 1 base at V and 2 bases at J, with 14 bases between the two ends. The CDR3 loop spans 16 amino acids. From germline, CDR1 is MDHEN and CDR2 SYDVKM. CDR3 loop: CASSLFETGTQETQYF. CDR3 DNA: TGTGCCAGCAGTTTATTTGAGACAGGAACTCAAGAGACCCAGTACTTC.

This clonotype showed up many times. The rearrangement uses TRBV27 and TRBJ2-1; D might be TRBD2 (6 bases). Germline V lookup: CDR1 MNHEY, CDR2 SMNVEV (reference sequence). CDR3 length: 14 residues. The V end was cut by 3 bases, the J end by 4 bases, with 10 bases between. CDR3 residues: CASSLGGLYNEQFF. The CDR3 bases are TGTGCCAGCAGTTTGGGAGGTTTGTACAATGAGCAGTTCTTC.

Ten or more counts support this clonotype. V is TRBV6-1 and J is TRBJ2-3, with a weak D call TRBD2 (6 bases). V shed 1 base and J shed 2 bases, with 10 bases lying between them. From germline, CDR1 is MNHNS and CDR2 SASEGT. The CDR3 is made up of 15 amino acids. The CDR3: CASSEGDLHTDTQYF. The CDR3 bases are TGTGCCAGCAGTGAAGGGGACTTACACACAGATACGCAGTATTTT.

This clonotype was recorded many times. V usage is TRBV20-1 and J usage is TRBJ2-3; D gene unclear. V lost 0 bases, J lost 0 bases, and 16 bases lay in between. CDR1 and CDR2 (germline): DFQATT, SNEGSKA (reference sequence). The CDR3 is 17 amino acids. The CDR3 region is CSARDPRATGSTDTQYF. The CDR3 DNA reads TGCAGTGCTAGAGATCCCCGGGCAACCGGGAGCACAGATACGCAGTATTTT.

This clonotype was recorded at least ten times. The rearrangement joins TRBV2 to TRBJ2-6; a possible D gene is TRBD1 (5 bases). There are 15 residues in the CDR3. From germline, CDR1 is SNHLY and CDR2 FYNNEI. V was shortened by 4 bases and J by 1 base, with 8 bases between the two germline ends. The CDR3 here is CASSVRESGANVLTF. Written as DNA, the CDR3 is TGTGCCAGCAGTGTCAGGGAATCTGGGGCCAACGTCCTGACTTTC.

This clonotype was counted many times. The rearrangement uses TRBV12-3 or TRBV12-4 and TRBJ2-3; D ambiguous. Trimming removed 5 bases at V and 4 bases at J, with 13 bases between. The CDR3 runs to 14 residues. The CDR3 here is CASSPFSEADTQYF. The CDR3 nucleotides are TGTGCCAGCAGTCCCTTTTCGGAAGCAGATACGCAGTATTTT.

This clonotype was found many times. The rearrangement joins TRBV2 to TRBJ2-3; TRBD1 or TRBD2 may be the D gene (9 bases each). Germline CDR1 is SNHLY and CDR2 is FYNNEI. The CDR3 extends over 16 amino acids. V lost 7 bases and J 6 bases, leaving 23 bases between the germline ends. The CDR3, as DNA: TGTGCCAGCACCGAACCCGCTAGCGGGACAGGGGATACGCAGTATTTT. Amino acid sequence: CASTEPASGTGDTQYF.

This clonotype appeared many times. This chain connects TRBV19 to TRBJ2-2; a weak D match, TRBD2 (5 bases). This CDR3 comprises 15 residues. The ends were cut back, 7 bases at V and 0 bases at J, with 12 bases in the middle. Germline loops: CDR1 LNHDA, CDR2 SQIVND (reference sequence). CDR3 residues: CASKEVPTNTGELFF. CDR3 DNA: TGTGCCAGTAAGGAGGTACCCACGAACACCGGGGAGCTGTTTTTT.

The chain combines TRBV6-2 or TRBV6-3 with TRBJ1-2; no clear D gene. Trimming removed 4 bases from V and 4 bases from J, with 10 bases in between. Germline values: CDR1 MNHEY, CDR2 SVGEGT. The CDR3 loop spans 13 amino acids. The CDR3: CASSLPQAYGYTF. CDR3 DNA sequence: TGTGCCAGCAGTTTGCCCCAGGCCTATGGCTACACCTTC.

With regard to this clonotype: A read error may be the cause here, since a much bigger clone is one base away. The CDR3 protein is CASSWELANNEQFF. In nucleotides, the CDR3 is TGCGCCAGCAGCTGGGAGCTAGCTAACAATGAGCAGTTCTTC. The chain is built from TRBV5-1 and TRBJ2-1; TRBD2 is a possible D gene (5 bases). The CDR3 runs 14 residues. Germline CDR1 SGHRS, CDR2 YFSETQ. Trimming cost V 3 bases and J 5 bases, with 12 bases left between them.

The chain links TRBV20-1 to TRBJ2-3; 9 bases fit TRBD2. The V gene's germline CDR1 is DFQATT and CDR2 SNEGSKA (reference sequence). The ends lost 0 bases at V and 1 base at J; junction bases unmatched: 11. This CDR3 contains 18 residues. The CDR3 DNA is TGCAGTGCTAGAGATCTAGGCGGGGGGGCAAGAGGCACAGATACGCAGTATTTT. Translated, it gives CSARDLGGGARGTDTQYF.

This clonotype was seen many times. The chain employs TRBV7-3 and TRBJ2-3; TRBD1 might be the D (6 bases). The CDR3 is made up of 17 amino acids. V lost 0 bases, J lost 0 bases, and 13 bases lay in between. Germline V gene lookup returns CDR1 SGHTA and CDR2 FQGTGA. CDR3 residues: CASSLTPLGHSTDTQYF. The CDR3 DNA reads TGTGCCAGCAGCTTAACTCCACTGGGACATAGCACAGATACGCAGTATTTT.

At least ten counts were recorded for this clonotype. The chain combines TRBV2 with TRBJ2-5, with D perhaps TRBD2 (6 bases). The CDR3 has 14 amino acids. Germline V CDR1 and CDR2: SNHLY, FYNNEI. V lost 3 bases and J lost 1, with 9 bases in between. DNA for the CDR3: TGTGCCAGCAGTGAGGACTATACCCAAGAGACCCAGTACTTC. This codes for CASSEDYTQETQYF.

Many counts were recorded for this clonotype. In nucleotides, the CDR3 is TGTGCCAGCAGCTTAGCGGATGGGTTACGTTGGGATGGCTACACCTTC. Its protein product is CASSLADGLRWDGYTF. The chain joins TRBV7-2 to TRBJ1-2, with D hard to call. This CDR3 contains 16 residues. V lost 0 bases to trimming and J lost 6 bases, with 17 bases between them. Germline V gives CDR1 SGHTA, CDR2 FQGNSA.

V gene TRBV20-1 combines with J gene TRBJ2-3; 7 bases are shared with TRBD2. J lost 0 bases, V lost 2 bases, and 8 bases had no gene match. This CDR3 region has 16 residues. CDR1 and CDR2 from the germline V gene are DFQATT and SNEGSKA (reference sequence). CDR3 loop: CSARYPGLQSTDTQYF. The CDR3 bases are TGCAGTGCTAGATACCCGGGACTACAGAGCACAGATACGCAGTATTTT.

This clonotype was counted a few times. V usage is TRBV13 and J usage is TRBJ2-6; maybe TRBD2 (7 bases). Germline lookup yields CDR1 PRHDT and CDR2 FYEKMQ (reference sequence). V was clipped by 5 bases and J by 4 bases, with 15 bases between them. This CDR3 has 16 amino acids. The DNA for the CDR3 is TGTGCCAGCAGCCGGGGAGGGGGGACGGGGGCCAACGTCCTGACTTTC. The encoded protein is CASSRGGGTGANVLTF. The whole variable domain, remainder taken from reference TRBV13 and TRBJ2-6, is AAGVIQSPRHLIKEKRETATLKCYPIPRHDTVYWYQQGPGQDPQFLISFYEKMQSDKGSIPDRFSAQQFSDYHSELNMSSLELGDSALYFCASSRGGGTGANVLTFGAGSRLTVL.

This clonotype was observed a few times. The chain uses TRBV5-8 and TRBJ2-7; 8 bases align to TRBD1. Trimming removed 0 bases from V and 4 bases from J; junction bases left unmatched: 3. Germline values: CDR1 SGHTS, CDR2 YDEGEE. The CDR3 length is 14 residues. The CDR3 is CASSLGTGKYEQYF. The CDR3 DNA reads TGTGCCAGCAGCTTGGGGACAGGGAAATACGAGCAGTACTTC. Based on the CDR3 plus reference TRBV5-8 and TRBJ2-7, the full variable domain is EAGVTQSPTHLIKTRGQQATLRCSPISGHTSVYWYQQALGLGLQFLLWYDEGEERNRGNFPPRFSGRQFPNYSSELNVNALELEDSALYLCASSLGTGKYEQYFGPGTRLTVT.

The table lists this clonotype with many counts. The CDR3 loop reads CSARSTINNEKLFF. The CDR3 coding sequence is TGCAGTGCTAGATCTACAATTAATAATGAAAAACTGTTTTTT. The V call is TRBV20-1, the J call TRBJ1-4; D gene uncertain. The ends were cut back, 2 bases at V and 4 bases at J, with 11 bases in the middle. The CDR3 has 14 residues. Per germline, CDR1 DFQATT and CDR2 SNEGSKA (reference sequence).

The sample holds many counts of this clonotype. The chain combines TRBV2 with TRBJ1-3; 7 bases align to TRBD1. V lost 7 bases to trimming and J lost 6 bases; unmatched junction nucleotides: 9. The CDR3 totals 14 residues. Germline assignment: CDR1 SNHLY and CDR2 FYNNEI. CDR3 DNA: TGTGCCAGCAAGGGCCCAAGGGGGCAAAACACCATATATTTT. Its translation: CASKGPRGQNTIYF.

The table lists this clonotype with many counts. This chain joins TRBV5-1 and TRBJ2-3; 7 nucleotides line up with TRBD2. The CDR3 is 17 residues long. Germline trimming cut 0 bases from V and 0 bases from J; bases unmatched to any gene: 7. Germline V gene lookup returns CDR1 SGHRS and CDR2 YFSETQ. CDR3 nucleotide sequence: TGCGCCAGCAGCTTGGCCGGGCGGGGGATCAGCACAGATACGCAGTATTTT. Translated: CASSLAGRGISTDTQYF.